This TCR beta chain appears in the sequencing data of a study of human T cells and chemical hapten exposure. Trimming took off 5 bases at V and 4 bases at J, with 17 bases between the two ends. Looked up from germline, CDR1 is SGHAT and CDR2 is FQNNGV. This CDR3 spans 15 amino acids. In the original analysis: The number of TCRs in each sample had a median of about 96,000 and spanned about 20,000 to 690,600. Using its own MiXCR run on the 5' RACE reads, TCRdb lists one record per CDR3 protein. TCRdb assigned the V and J calls; the authors' analysis was not used. The top ten clones hold approximately 2.8% of a sample with 110,000 or so distinct CDR3 sequences, roughly 18% of them seen once. Total RNA extraction was carried out from unfractionated whole blood. This clonotype was seen only a few times.

The chain is built from TRBV11-2 and TRBJ1-1; D remains unclear. The clonotype comes from a human donor in good health. The CDR3 here is CASSAQPPGTTEAFF. DNA for the CDR3: TGTGCCAGCAGCGCACAGCCCCCGGGAACCACTGAAGCTTTCTTT.